This T cell receptor beta chain was recorded in a study of Tregs in tolerant kidney transplant recipients (dated by TCRdb to the late 2010s). Background on the whole study: Transplants used related donors with nonmyeloablative bone marrow transplantation; mixed chimerism was transient in the human trials. Before combined kidney and bone marrow transplantation, this study identified donor-specific regulatory T cells using TCRbeta sequencing and then followed those same cells after transplant. Overall study results and their limits: The study was limited by small patient numbers, and the findings need validation in larger populations and under other immunosuppression protocols. Although technical replication error seemed to be minimal, the question of biological reproducibility was not addressed directly. The most biologically relevant and donor-specific TCRbeta repertoire appeared to be identified by expanding Tregs with activated donor B cells. PCR primers changed over time for some patients, so nucleotide-level comparison across those patients' samples was not possible. In tolerant patients, the expansion of donor-specific Tregs was greater than global Treg expansion, suggesting that the expansion was antigen-driven rather than nonspecific.

Genomic DNA was extracted from sorted cells with the QIAGEN DNeasy Blood and Tissue Kit for TCRbeta CDR3 sequencing. High-throughput TCRbeta CDR3 sequencing, which included PCR amplification with bias correction and internal controls, was done commercially through immunoSEQ. The paper's processing steps were these. Unique productive TCRbeta sequences were defined by CDR3 nucleotide sequence when primers matched and otherwise by CDR3 amino acid sequence together with Vbeta and Jbeta genes. As a correction for sorting error, sequences shared between sorted populations at a frequency ratio of 2:1 or less were discarded, and the remaining shared sequences were assigned to the higher population. A sequence counted as donor-reactive if, in CFSE-low cells, the sequence had a frequency of at least 0.01% and was expanded at least 5-fold compared with unstimulated cells. Jensen-Shannon divergence calculated on the top 100 TCRbeta sequences ranked by frequency was used to measure repertoire divergence. For samples with multiple sequencing runs, sorting error was corrected in each run separately before the runs were combined. TCRdb carries this immuneACCESS record with in-frame sequences only. Its versions omit some clonotypes, under half of them owing to an unresolved V gene in the studies checked, with the rest unexplained. V and J calls and clone size are copied from that table; D and trimming were computed from the DNA. A total of around 78,000 clones appear in this sample, approximately 90% of them only once. The ten most abundant clones make up 0.34% of the sample.

The cysteine opens and the phenylalanine closes a CDR3 of 15 amino acids. The CDR3 DNA has 45 bases and is translated from base 1. Cut back by 0 bases and 4 bases, the V and J ends lie 9 bases apart. From a lookup of the germline V gene, CDR1 and CDR2 are MNHEY and SVGAGI. This sample's time point label indicates: blood sample drawn before combined kidney and bone marrow transplant. Thawed PBMCs were FACS-sorted into unstimulated Tregs (CD4+CD25+CD127-), CD4+ non-Tregs (CD4+CD25-), CD4 cells and CD8 cells. Prior to Treg sorting, thawed PBMCs were rested overnight with 200 to 250 IU/ml IL-2 at 37 degrees C. A few combined kidney and bone marrow transplant recipients from the ITN036ST trial were included as patients, and samples were available only from these trial subjects. Healthy control blood was processed to PBMCs with a Ficoll density gradient and then cryopreserved, whereas patient PBMCs were collected both before and after transplant.

Notes on this clone: No cognate antigen has been identified for it. No much larger clonotype is one base removed from it; base qualities were not supplied.

Recombination joined TRBV6-5 with TRBJ1-4; possibly the D gene is TRBD1, per 5 matching bases. Sequencing used Tregs from blood, obtained before the transplant. The sequence derives from a human donor who received a combined kidney and bone marrow transplant. The CDR3 reads CASSYSGVSNEKLFF. Read as DNA, the sequence is TGTGCCAGCAGTTACTCGGGGGTTAGTAATGAAAAACTGTTTTTT.